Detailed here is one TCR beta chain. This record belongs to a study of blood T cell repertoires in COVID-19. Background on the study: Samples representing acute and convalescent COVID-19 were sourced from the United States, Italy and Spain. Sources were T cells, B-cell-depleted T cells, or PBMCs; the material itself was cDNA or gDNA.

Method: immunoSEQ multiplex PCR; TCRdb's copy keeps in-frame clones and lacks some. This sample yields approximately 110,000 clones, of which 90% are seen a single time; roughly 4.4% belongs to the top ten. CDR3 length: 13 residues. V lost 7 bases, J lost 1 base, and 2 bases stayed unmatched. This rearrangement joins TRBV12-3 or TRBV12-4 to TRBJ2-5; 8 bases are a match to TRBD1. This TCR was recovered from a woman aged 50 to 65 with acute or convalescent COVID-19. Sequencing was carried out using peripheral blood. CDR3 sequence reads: CASIGTGQETQYF. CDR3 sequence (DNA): TGTGCCAGCATTGGGACAGGCCAAGAGACCCAGTACTTC.